The clone carrying this T cell receptor (beta chain) was found a few times. The data are from a study of patients and donors after allogeneic stem cell transplantation. TCRdb fed the RT-PCR reads into MiXCR, producing one record per CDR3 protein. The repertoire holds approximately 430,000 distinct CDR3 sequences, with about a sixth as singletons. Germline V gene data show CDR1 as LGHNA and CDR2 as YNFKEQ. The CDR3 runs to 13 residues. V lost 0 bases, J lost 7 bases, and 3 bases stayed unmatched. This TCR came from a human donor who was either an allogeneic HSCT recipient or a stem cell or donor lymphocyte infusion donor (not recorded which). It is not recorded whose cells these are; they may come from a transplant donor. This chain connects TRBV4-2 to TRBJ2-7; TRBD1 matches 7 bases. Sample: blood, either unsorted or a sorted T cell fraction (not recorded which). DNA of the CDR3: TGTGCCAGCAGCCAAGATCTGGACAGGGAGCAGTACTTC. Amino acids: CASSQDLDREQYF.